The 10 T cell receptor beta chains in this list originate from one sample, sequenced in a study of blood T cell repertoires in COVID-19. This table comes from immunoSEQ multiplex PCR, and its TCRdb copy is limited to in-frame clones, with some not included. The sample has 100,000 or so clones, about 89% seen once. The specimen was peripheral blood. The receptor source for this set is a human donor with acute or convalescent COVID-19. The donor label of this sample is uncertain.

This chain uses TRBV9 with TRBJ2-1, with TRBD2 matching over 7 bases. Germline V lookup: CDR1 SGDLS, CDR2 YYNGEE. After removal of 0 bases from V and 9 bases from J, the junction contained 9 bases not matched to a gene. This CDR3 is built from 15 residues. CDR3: CASSVATSWTGEQFF. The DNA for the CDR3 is TGTGCCAGCAGCGTAGCGACTAGCTGGACGGGTGAGCAGTTCTTC.

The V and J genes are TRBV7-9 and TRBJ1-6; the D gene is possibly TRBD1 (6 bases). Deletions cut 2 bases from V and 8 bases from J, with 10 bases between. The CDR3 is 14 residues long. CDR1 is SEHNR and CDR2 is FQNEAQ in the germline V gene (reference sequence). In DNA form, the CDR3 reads TGTGCCAGCAGCTTATCACAGGGTTATTCACCCCTCCACTTT. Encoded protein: CASSLSQGYSPLHF. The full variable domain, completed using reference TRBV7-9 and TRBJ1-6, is DTGVSQNPRHKITKRGQNVTFRCDPISEHNRLYWYRQTLGQGPEFLTYFQNEAQLEKSRLLSDRFSAERPKGSFSTLEIQRTEQGDSAMYLCASSLSQGYSPLHFGNGTRLTVT.

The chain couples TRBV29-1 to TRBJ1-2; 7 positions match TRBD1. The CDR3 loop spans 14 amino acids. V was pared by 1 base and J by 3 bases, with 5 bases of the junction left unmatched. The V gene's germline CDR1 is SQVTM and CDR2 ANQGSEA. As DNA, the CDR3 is TGCAGCGTTGAAGCGGAGGGGGCAGACTATGGCTACACCTTC. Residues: CSVEAEGADYGYTF. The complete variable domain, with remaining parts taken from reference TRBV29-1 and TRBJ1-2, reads SAVISQKPSRDICQRGTSLTIQCQVDSQVTMMFWYRQQPGQSLTLIATANQGSEATYESGFVIDKFPISRPNLTFSTLTVSNMSPEDSSIYLCSVEAEGADYGYTFGSGTRLTVV.

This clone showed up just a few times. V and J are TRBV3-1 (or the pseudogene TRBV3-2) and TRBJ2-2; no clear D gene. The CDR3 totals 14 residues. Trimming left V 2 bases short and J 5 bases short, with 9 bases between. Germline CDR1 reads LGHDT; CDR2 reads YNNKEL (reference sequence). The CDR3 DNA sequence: TGTGCCAGCAGCCAAACGCTGACTACCGGGGAGCTGTTTTTT. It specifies CASSQTLTTGELFF.

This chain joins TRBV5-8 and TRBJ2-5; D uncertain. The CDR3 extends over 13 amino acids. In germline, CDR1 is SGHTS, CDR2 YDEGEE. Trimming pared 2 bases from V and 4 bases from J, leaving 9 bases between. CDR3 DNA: TGTGCCAGCAGCTTTGGGCAATTAGAGACCCAGTACTTC. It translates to CASSFGQLETQYF. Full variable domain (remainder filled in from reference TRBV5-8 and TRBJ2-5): EAGVTQSPTHLIKTRGQQATLRCSPISGHTSVYWYQQALGLGLQFLLWYDEGEERNRGNFPPRFSGRQFPNYSSELNVNALELEDSALYLCASSFGQLETQYFGPGTRLLVL.

The DNA for the CDR3 is TGTGCCATAATGGACAGGGGGACTGAAGCTTTCTTT. It is translated as CAIMDRGTEAFF. The chain employs TRBV19 and TRBJ1-1; 10 bases map to TRBD1. V lost 10 bases, J lost 5 bases, and 4 bases stayed unmatched. The CDR3 sequence is 12 residues long. Germline V gives CDR1 LNHDA, CDR2 SQIVND (reference sequence).

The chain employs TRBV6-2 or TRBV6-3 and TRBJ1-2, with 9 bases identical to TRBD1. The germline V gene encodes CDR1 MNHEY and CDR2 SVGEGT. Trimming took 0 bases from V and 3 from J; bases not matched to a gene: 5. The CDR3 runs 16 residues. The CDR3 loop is CASSYSNRGLDYGYTF. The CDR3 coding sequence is TGTGCCAGCAGTTACTCGAACAGGGGGCTAGACTATGGCTACACCTTC.

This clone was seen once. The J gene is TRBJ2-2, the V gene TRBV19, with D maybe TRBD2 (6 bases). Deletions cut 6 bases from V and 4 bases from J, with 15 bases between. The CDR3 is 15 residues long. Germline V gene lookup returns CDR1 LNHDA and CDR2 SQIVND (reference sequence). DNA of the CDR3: TGTGCCAGTAGACTCGGGAGCGCCAGCACCGGGGAGCTGTTTTTT. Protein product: CASRLGSASTGELFF.

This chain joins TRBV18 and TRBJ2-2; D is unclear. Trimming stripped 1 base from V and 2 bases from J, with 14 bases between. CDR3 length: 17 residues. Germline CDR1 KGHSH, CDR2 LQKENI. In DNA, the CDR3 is TGTGCCAGCTCACCACGGGCAGGCAGACAAAACACCGGGGAGCTGTTTTTT. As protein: CASSPRAGRQNTGELFF.

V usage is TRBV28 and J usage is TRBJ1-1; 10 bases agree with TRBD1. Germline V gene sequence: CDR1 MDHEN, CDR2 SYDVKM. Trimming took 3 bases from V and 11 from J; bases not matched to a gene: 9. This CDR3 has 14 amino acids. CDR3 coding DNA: TGTGCCAGCAGTTTCACCCGACAGGGGGCGGCTGCTTTCTTT. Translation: CASSFTRQGAAAFF.